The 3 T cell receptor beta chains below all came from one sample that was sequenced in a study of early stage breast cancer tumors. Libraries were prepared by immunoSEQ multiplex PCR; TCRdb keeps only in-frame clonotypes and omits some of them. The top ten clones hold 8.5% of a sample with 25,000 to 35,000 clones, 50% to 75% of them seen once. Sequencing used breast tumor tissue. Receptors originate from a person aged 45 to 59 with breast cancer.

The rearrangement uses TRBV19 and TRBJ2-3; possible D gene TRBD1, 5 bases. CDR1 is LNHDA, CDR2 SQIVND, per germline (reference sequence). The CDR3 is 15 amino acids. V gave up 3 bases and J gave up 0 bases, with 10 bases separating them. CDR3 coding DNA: TGTGCCAGTAGTATGTACAGGAGTAGCACAGATACGCAGTATTTT. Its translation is CASSMYRSSTDTQYF.

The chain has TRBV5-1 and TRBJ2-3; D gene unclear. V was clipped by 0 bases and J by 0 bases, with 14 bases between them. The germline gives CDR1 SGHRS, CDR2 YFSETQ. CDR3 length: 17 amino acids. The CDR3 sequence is CASSLEIASWSTDTQYF. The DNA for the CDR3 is TGCGCCAGCAGCTTGGAAATAGCCTCATGGAGCACAGATACGCAGTATTTT.

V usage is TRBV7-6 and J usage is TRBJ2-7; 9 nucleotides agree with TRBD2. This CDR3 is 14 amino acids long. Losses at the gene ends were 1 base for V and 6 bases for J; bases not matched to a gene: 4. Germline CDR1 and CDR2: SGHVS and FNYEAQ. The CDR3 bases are TGTGCCAGCAGCTTAGGTAGCGGGAGAGGCGAGCAGTACTTC. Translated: CASSLGSGRGEQYF. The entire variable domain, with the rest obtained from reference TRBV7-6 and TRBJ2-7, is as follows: GAGVSQSPRYKVTKRGQDVALRCDPISGHVSLYWYRQALGQGPEFLTYFNYEAQQDKSGLPNDRFSAERPEGSISTLTIQRTEQRDSAMYRCASSLGSGRGEQYFGPGTRLTVT.